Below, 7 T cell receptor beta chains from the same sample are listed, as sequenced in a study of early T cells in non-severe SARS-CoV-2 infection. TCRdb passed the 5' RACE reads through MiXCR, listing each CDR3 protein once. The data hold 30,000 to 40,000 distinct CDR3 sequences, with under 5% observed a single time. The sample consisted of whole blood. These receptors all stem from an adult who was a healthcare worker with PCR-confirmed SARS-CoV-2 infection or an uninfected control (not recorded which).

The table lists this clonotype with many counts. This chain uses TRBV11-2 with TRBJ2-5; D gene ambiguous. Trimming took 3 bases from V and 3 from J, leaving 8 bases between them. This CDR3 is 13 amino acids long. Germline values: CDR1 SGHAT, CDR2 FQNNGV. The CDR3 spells CASSLTTKETQYF. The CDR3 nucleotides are TGTGCCAGCAGCTTGACGACAAAAGAGACCCAGTACTTC.

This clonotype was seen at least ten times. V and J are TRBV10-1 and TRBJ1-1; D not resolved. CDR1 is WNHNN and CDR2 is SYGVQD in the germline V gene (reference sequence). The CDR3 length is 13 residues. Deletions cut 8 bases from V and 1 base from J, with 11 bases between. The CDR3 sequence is CASSRTANTEAFF. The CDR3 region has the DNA TGCGCCAGCTCCCGGACTGCGAACACTGAAGCTTTCTTT.

CDR3 in DNA: TGTGCCAGTGATAGCCTTGATACGCAGTATTTT. Protein product: CASDSLDTQYF. The genes are TRBV2 and TRBJ2-3; D unresolved. CDR3 length equals 11 residues. The germline V gene encodes CDR1 SNHLY and CDR2 FYNNEI. V lost 9 bases and J 6 bases, leaving 10 bases between the germline ends.

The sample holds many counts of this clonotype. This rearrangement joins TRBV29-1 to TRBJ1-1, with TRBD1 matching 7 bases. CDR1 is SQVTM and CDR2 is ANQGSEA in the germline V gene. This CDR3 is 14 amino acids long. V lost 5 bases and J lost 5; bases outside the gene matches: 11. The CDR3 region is CSVRSPGGGTEAFF. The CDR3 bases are TGCAGCGTTCGAAGTCCAGGGGGAGGTACTGAAGCTTTCTTT.

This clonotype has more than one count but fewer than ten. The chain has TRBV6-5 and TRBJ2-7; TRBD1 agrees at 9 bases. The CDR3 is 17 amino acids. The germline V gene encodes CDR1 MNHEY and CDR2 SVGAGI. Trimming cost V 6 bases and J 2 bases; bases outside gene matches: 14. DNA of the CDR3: TGTGCCAGCAGCCTTCTAAGAACCGGGACAGGGACCTACGAGCAGTACTTC. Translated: CASSLLRTGTGTYEQYF.

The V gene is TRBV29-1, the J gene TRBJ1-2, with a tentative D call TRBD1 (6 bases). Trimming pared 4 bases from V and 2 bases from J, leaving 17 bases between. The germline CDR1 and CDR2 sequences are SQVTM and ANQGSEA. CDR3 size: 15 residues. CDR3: CSVAPITGSNYGYTF. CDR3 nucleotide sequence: TGCAGCGTTGCCCCCATTACAGGGTCCAACTATGGCTACACCTTC.

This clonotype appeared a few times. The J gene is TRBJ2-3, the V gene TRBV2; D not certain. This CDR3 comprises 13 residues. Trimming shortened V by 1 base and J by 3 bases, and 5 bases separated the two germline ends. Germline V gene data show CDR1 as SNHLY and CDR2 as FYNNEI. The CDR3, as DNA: TGTGCCAGCAGTGAAGAGGTTACAGATACGCAGTATTTT. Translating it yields CASSEEVTDTQYF.